The 17 T cell receptor beta chains below all came from one sample that was sequenced in a study of shared clonotypes between healthy human individuals. Data came from immunoSEQ multiplex PCR; TCRdb stores just in-frame clones and leaves some out. The repertoire holds a few million clones, with around nine tenths as singletons. Material for sequencing was naive CD4+ T cells sorted from blood. Subset described: CD45RA+ positively selected. The receptors shown here come from a man aged 18 to 29 in good health.

This clone is a singleton in its sample. This rearrangement joins TRBV6-1 to TRBJ1-4, with D uncertain. The CDR3 extends over 14 amino acids. Between the trimmed V and J ends, which lost 6 bases and 6 bases, there was a span of 14 bases. In germline, CDR1 is MNHNS, CDR2 SASEGT. The CDR3 is CASRSGTVDEKLFF. In DNA form, the CDR3 reads TGTGCCAGCAGGTCGGGTACCGTTGATGAAAAACTGTTTTTT.

This clone came up once. The gene calls are TRBV28 and TRBJ1-2, with TRBD1 identical over 11 bases. V dropped 8 bases and J dropped 2; count of bases not matched to a gene: 4. Germline CDR1 reads MDHEN; CDR2 reads SYDVKM. The CDR3 has 14 amino acids. CDR3 coding DNA: TGTGCCAGCGGACAGGGGGCTATCAACTATGGCTACACCTTC. It encodes CASGQGAINYGYTF.

This clone was observed once. This sequence joins TRBV28 and TRBJ1-1; 7 nucleotides agree with TRBD1. Trimming took 5 bases from V and 2 from J; bases not matched to a gene: 8. The CDR3 is 15 amino acids. CDR1 and CDR2 (germline): MDHEN, SYDVKM. The CDR3 loop reads CASSTLQGVNTEAFF. DNA for the CDR3: TGTGCCAGCAGTACCCTGCAGGGGGTAAACACTGAAGCTTTCTTT.

This clone occurred once. The V gene is TRBV9, the J gene TRBJ2-6; D is unclear. The germline V gene has CDR1 SGDLS and CDR2 YYNGEE. This CDR3 comprises 17 residues. V gave up 0 bases and J gave up 0 bases, with 10 bases separating them. The DNA of the CDR3 is TGTGCCAGCAGCGTAGCCCGACTTGGCTCTGGGGCCAACGTCCTGACTTTC. Amino acid sequence: CASSVARLGSGANVLTF.

This chain connects TRBV6-5 to TRBJ1-4; maybe TRBD1 (5 bases). Germline V CDR1 and CDR2: MNHEY, SVGAGI. The ends were cut back, 2 bases at V and 3 bases at J, with 10 bases in the middle. The CDR3 totals 15 residues. CDR3 DNA: TGTGCCAGCAGTTACGAACTGGGGGCTAATGAAAAACTGTTTTTT. This sequence encodes CASSYELGANEKLFF.

V is TRBV7-2 and J is TRBJ1-2; 12 bases match TRBD1. V gave up 5 bases and J gave up 8 bases; unmatched junction bases: 12. Germline V gene sequence: CDR1 SGHTA, CDR2 FQGNSA. The CDR3 covers 16 residues. Here the CDR3 reads CASSPAGTGGSRGYTF. The DNA for the CDR3 is TGTGCCAGCAGCCCAGCCGGGACAGGGGGCAGTAGGGGCTACACCTTC.

Only a few counts were recorded for this clone. V and J are TRBV20-1 and TRBJ1-1, with 7 nucleotides matching TRBD1. The CDR3 contains 10 residues. With V trimmed by 6 bases and J by 11 bases, 6 bases remained unmatched. CDR1 DFQATT and CDR2 SNEGSKA come from the germline V gene (reference sequence). DNA for the CDR3: TGCAGTGCCCCGGACAGGCGGGCTTTCTTT. Translation gives CSAPDRRAFF.

CDR3 DNA: TGTGCCAGCAGTTTGAACACCTACTACGAGCAGTACTTC. Translating gives CASSLNTYYEQYF. The V and J genes are TRBV28 and TRBJ2-7; D not resolved. V lost 3 bases and J lost 3, with 9 bases in between. This CDR3 spans 13 amino acids. Germline V gene sequence: CDR1 MDHEN, CDR2 SYDVKM.

This chain links TRBV7-2 with TRBJ1-6, with 10 bases lining up with TRBD1. This CDR3 spans 16 amino acids. Germline CDR1 SGHTA, CDR2 FQGNSA. Trimming cost V 5 bases and J 8 bases; bases outside gene matches: 9. CDR3 amino acids: CASSLGQGVEDSPLHF. For the CDR3, the DNA is TGTGCCAGCAGCCTTGGACAGGGGGTAGAAGATTCACCCCTCCACTTT. Supplemented by reference TRBV7-2 and TRBJ1-6, the full variable domain reads GAGVSQSPSNKVTEKGKDVELRCDPISGHTALYWYRQSLGQGLEFLIYFQGNSAPDKSGLPSDRFSAERTGGSVSTLTIQRTQQEDSAVYLCASSLGQGVEDSPLHFGNGTRLTVT.

This clone appeared a few times. The J gene is TRBJ2-3, the V gene TRBV7-3; 11 nucleotides align to TRBD2. This CDR3 is built from 18 residues. Germline CDR1 and CDR2: SGHTA and FQGTGA. V shed 0 bases and J 6 bases; nucleotides not matched to a gene: 11. The CDR3 sequence is CASSLTRPLAGGRDTQYF. The CDR3 DNA reads as TGTGCCAGCAGCTTAACTCGTCCGCTAGCGGGGGGTAGGGATACGCAGTATTTT.

The rearrangement uses TRBV15 and TRBJ1-4, with D unresolved. Germline V lookup: CDR1 LNHNV, CDR2 YYDKDF (reference sequence). Trimming cost V 6 bases and J 5 bases, with 13 bases left between them. The CDR3 length is 14 residues. The CDR3, as DNA: TGTGCCACCAGAGGATCGTTACAGAATGAAAAACTGTTTTTT. This gives the protein CATRGSLQNEKLFF.

V gene TRBV5-6 combines with J gene TRBJ1-2; 8 nucleotides match TRBD1. The V gene's germline CDR1 is SGHDT and CDR2 YYEEEE. The CDR3 contains 16 residues. The V segment lost 2 bases and the J segment 3 bases; nucleotides outside the gene matches: 9. The CDR3 coding sequence is TGTGCCAGCAGCTTCGGGACAGGAGCAACCCACTATGGCTACACCTTC. Protein: CASSFGTGATHYGYTF.

The chain has TRBV11-3 and TRBJ2-1, with TRBD2 matching over 7 bases. Germline lookup yields CDR1 SGHNT and CDR2 YENEEA. The length of the CDR3 is 15 residues. The junction had 11 bases not matched to a gene; V was cut back by 6 bases and J by 6 bases. The CDR3 protein is CASSSGTSDINEQFF. CDR3 coding DNA: TGTGCCAGCAGTTCCGGAACTAGCGACATCAATGAGCAGTTCTTC.

This chain's CDR3 is CSVERGAGYGYTF. The CDR3 DNA reads TGCAGCGTTGAAAGGGGCGCGGGCTATGGCTACACCTTC. The chain is built from TRBV29-1 and TRBJ1-2, with a weak D call TRBD1 (5 bases). The CDR3 sequence is 13 residues long. V gave up 2 bases and J gave up 4 bases, with 11 bases separating them. Germline CDR1 SQVTM, CDR2 ANQGSEA.

V usage is TRBV5-4 and J usage is TRBJ2-3, with D perhaps matching TRBD2 (7 bases). The CDR3 contains 16 residues. Between the trimmed V and J ends, which lost 1 base and 0 bases, there was a span of 12 bases. Germline CDR1 SGHNT, CDR2 YYREEE (reference sequence). The CDR3 region has the DNA TGTGCCAGCAGCTTGACCCGGGGGGCTAGCACAGATACGCAGTATTTT. Protein sequence: CASSLTRGASTDTQYF.

The chain couples TRBV7-9 to TRBJ1-3; D not resolved. The CDR3 is made up of 13 amino acids. CDR1 and CDR2 (germline): SEHNR, FQNEAQ (reference sequence). V gave up 3 bases and J gave up 0 bases, with 3 bases separating them. The CDR3 is CASSFNSGNTIYF. The CDR3 nucleotides are TGTGCCAGCAGCTTCAACTCTGGAAACACCATATATTTT.

The chain links TRBV30 to TRBJ1-4, with 8 positions matching TRBD1. The germline CDR1 and CDR2 sequences are GTSNPN and SVGIG (reference sequence). Unmatched junction bases numbered 7, after V lost 8 bases and J lost 2 bases. The CDR3 extends over 14 amino acids. In nucleotides, the CDR3 is TGTGCCGGCCGACAGGGGCGCACTAATGAAAAACTGTTTTTT. Encoded protein: CAGRQGRTNEKLFF.